This T cell receptor beta chain was observed in a study of blood T cell repertoires in COVID-19. Study at large: Spain, Italy and the United States supplied samples that represented acute and convalescent COVID-19. T cells, B-cell-depleted T cells, or PBMCs supplied cDNA or gDNA.

Original data processing: How many nucleated cells were present was estimated from reference gene primer amplification. Sequencing was performed with immunoSEQ multiplex PCR; in TCRdb, only in-frame clones are kept and a portion is missing. V, J and clone size are those of that table, while D and trimming were read from the DNA. In the table there are some 670,000 clones, around 89% of which are singletons. Germline CDR1 is LNHDA and CDR2 is SQIVND (reference sequence). This CDR3 has 18 amino acids. Trimming took off 4 bases at V and 0 bases at J, with 19 bases between the two ends. Sequencing was carried out using peripheral blood. The V gene is TRBV19, the J gene TRBJ1-3; unclear D gene. The source is a woman aged 18-29 years with acute or convalescent COVID-19. The CDR3 coding sequence is TGTGCCAGTAGTAACATCCCCCGTGGAGGCCACTCTGGAAACACCATATATTTT. Translated, it gives CASSNIPRGGHSGNTIYF. The full variable domain, rest sourced from reference TRBV19 and TRBJ1-3, is DGGITQSPKYLFRKEGQNVTLSCEQNLNHDAMYWYRQDPGQGLRLIYYSQIVNDFQKGDIAEGYSVSREKKESFPLTVTSAQKNPTAFYLCASSNIPRGGHSGNTIYFGEGSWLTVV.